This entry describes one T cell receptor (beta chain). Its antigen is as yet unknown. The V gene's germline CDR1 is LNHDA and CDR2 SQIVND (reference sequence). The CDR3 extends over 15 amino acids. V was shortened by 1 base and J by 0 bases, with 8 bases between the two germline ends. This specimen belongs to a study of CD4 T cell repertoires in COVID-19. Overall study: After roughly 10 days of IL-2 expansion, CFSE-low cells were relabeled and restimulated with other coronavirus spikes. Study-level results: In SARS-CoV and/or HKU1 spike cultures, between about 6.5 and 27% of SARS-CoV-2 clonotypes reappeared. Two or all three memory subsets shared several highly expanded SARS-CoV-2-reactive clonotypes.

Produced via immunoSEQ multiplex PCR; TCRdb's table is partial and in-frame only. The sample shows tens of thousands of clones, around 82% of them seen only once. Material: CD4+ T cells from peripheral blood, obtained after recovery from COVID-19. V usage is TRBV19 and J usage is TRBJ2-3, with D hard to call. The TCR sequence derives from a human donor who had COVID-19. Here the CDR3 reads CASSIGVTSTDTQYF. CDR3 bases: TGTGCCAGTAGTATAGGCGTAACTAGCACAGATACGCAGTATTTT.